The entry below describes one T cell receptor beta chain. The CDR3 has 17 amino acids. Germline V gene lookup returns CDR1 SGHNT and CDR2 YENEEA. J gave up 4 bases and V 2 bases, and 14 bases lay outside the gene matches. The method was immunoSEQ multiplex PCR; TCRdb's version includes in-frame clones alone and lacks a portion of them. The table records more than 20,000 clones, roughly three quarters of them present only once. The data derive from a study of early stage breast cancer tumors. Study information: Under 10 ER+/PR+/HER2- tumors were invasive ductal; four were invasive lobular.

The chain recombines TRBV11-3 with TRBJ2-7; the match to TRBD2 covers 7 bases. Sequences were obtained from blood. The clonotype comes from a person in their sixties or seventies with breast cancer. Here the CDR3 reads CASSLFGPAGASYEQYF. The CDR3 DNA reads as TGTGCCAGCAGCTTATTCGGCCCCGCGGGAGCTTCGTACGAGCAGTACTTC.